This T cell receptor beta chain was documented in a study of T cells in Graves' hyperthyroidism and ophthalmopathy. This clonotype was detected many times. The antigen is unknown. V was clipped by 6 bases and J by 2 bases, with 11 bases between them. Germline CDR1 and CDR2: SNHLY and FYNNEI. The CDR3 length is 14 residues. The investigators amplified TCR beta CDR3 regions from RNA transcripts. HTBI primers were used for first-round RT-PCR of the TCR CDR3. TCRdb re-called the multiplex PCR reads through MiXCR, storing one row per CDR3 protein. The sample shows around 350,000 distinct CDR3 sequences, over 15% of them seen only once. Study-level results: Ophthalmopathy was told apart from stable hyperthyroidism by a 13 V-J model.

Researchers defined stable Graves' hyperthyroidism as no ophthalmopathy progression within 18 months. The diagnoses drew upon clinical symptoms, serum thyroxine and TRAb, thyroid ultrasound and orbital computed tomography. V usage is TRBV2 and J usage is TRBJ1-5; D remains unclear. Sequences were obtained from blood. This clonotype was obtained from a woman between 18 and 29 years old with Graves' hyperthyroidism. CDR3 sequence reads: CASRTIGGNQPQHF. The DNA for the CDR3 is TGTGCCAGCAGAACCATCGGGGGCAATCAGCCCCAGCATTTT.